These 16 T cell receptor beta chains originate from one sample sequenced in a study of OX40 agonist ivuxolimab in advanced cancers. Clones were sequenced by immunoSEQ multiplex PCR, and TCRdb holds only the in-frame ones, with some missing. The table lists under 25,000 clones, approximately 80% of them singletons, with approximately 3% in the top ten. Sequencing was performed on CD4+ or CD8+ T cells sorted from blood, taken in a trial of the OX40 agonist ivuxolimab. All receptors come from an adult with an advanced solid tumor such as melanoma, head and neck, liver or kidney cancer.

This chain joins TRBV4-3 and TRBJ2-3; no definite D call. Germline V gene sequence: CDR1 LGHNA, CDR2 YSLEER. Deletions cut 3 bases from V and 4 bases from J, with 8 bases between. CDR3 length: 13 amino acids. CDR3 DNA sequence: TGCGCCAGCAGCCAGAGGTATGCAGATACGCAGTATTTT. Protein sequence: CASSQRYADTQYF.

The genes are TRBV7-3 and TRBJ1-1, with TRBD1 as a possible D gene (6 bases). The germline CDR1 and CDR2 sequences are SGHTA and FQGTGA. V gave up 0 bases and J gave up 1 base, with 18 bases separating them. The CDR3 runs to 18 residues. The CDR3 spells CASSLTKGGLGANTEAFF. For the CDR3, the DNA is TGTGCCAGCAGCTTAACGAAGGGTGGACTGGGGGCGAACACTGAAGCTTTCTTT.

The rearrangement joins TRBV5-6 to TRBJ1-1; no clear D gene. This CDR3 region has 15 residues. Trimming cost V 1 base and J 1 base, with 11 bases left between them. Per germline, CDR1 SGHDT and CDR2 YYEEEE. The CDR3 DNA reads TGTGCCAGCAGCTTGTTAGTTGCGGGGAACACTGAAGCTTTCTTT. Translated, it gives CASSLLVAGNTEAFF.

The chain couples TRBV29-1 to TRBJ2-1; perhaps TRBD1 as D (6 bases). V was pared by 7 bases and J by 3 bases, with 16 bases between. This CDR3 contains 14 residues. Per germline, CDR1 SQVTM and CDR2 ANQGSEA. For the CDR3, the DNA is TGCAGCGCCCGCAGGGGTCTAGTCTACAATGAGCAGTTCTTC. Its translation: CSARRGLVYNEQFF.

The rearrangement uses TRBV5-6 and TRBJ2-7; D tentatively fits TRBD1 or TRBD2 (7 bases each). V lost 0 bases, J lost 3 bases, and 13 bases lay in between. CDR3 length: 15 amino acids. The V gene's germline CDR1 is SGHDT and CDR2 YYEEEE. The CDR3 region is CASSLAGGAGYEQYF. CDR3 bases: TGTGCCAGCAGCTTGGCAGGGGGGGCCGGCTACGAGCAGTACTTC.

The chain links TRBV5-8 to TRBJ2-1, with D perhaps matching TRBD1 (5 bases). From germline, CDR1 is SGHTS and CDR2 YDEGEE. Between the trimmed V and J ends, which lost 1 base and 6 bases, there was a span of 11 bases. The CDR3 is 14 residues long. The CDR3 spells CASSLRTTSNEQFF. The CDR3 DNA reads as TGTGCCAGCAGCTTGAGGACAACAAGCAATGAGCAGTTCTTC.

V and J are TRBV9 and TRBJ2-3, with 7 bases lining up with TRBD2. CDR3 size: 16 residues. CDR1 SGDLS and CDR2 YYNGEE come from the germline V gene. V was pared by 0 bases and J by 2 bases, with 6 bases of the junction left unmatched. The chain's CDR3 is CASSVVEGGPTDTQYF. CDR3 DNA: TGTGCCAGCAGCGTAGTGGAGGGAGGGCCCACAGATACGCAGTATTTT.

CDR3 DNA sequence: TGTGCCAGCAGTTACGTTGGGGCTGGCTACACCTTC. This encodes CASSYVGAGYTF. The chain couples TRBV6-5 to TRBJ1-2; D is perhaps TRBD1 (5 bases). Trimming took 2 bases from V and 7 from J, leaving 8 bases between them. CDR1 MNHEY and CDR2 SVGAGI come from the germline V gene. There are 12 residues in the CDR3.

V is TRBV5-4 and J is TRBJ2-3, with D possibly matching TRBD2 (7 bases). V dropped 4 bases and J dropped 3 bases, with 24 bases sitting between them. The V gene's germline CDR1 is SGHNT and CDR2 YYREEE (reference sequence). CDR3 size: 18 residues. CDR3 in amino acids: CASSPRGAGSTVTDTQYF. The CDR3 DNA follows: TGTGCCAGCAGCCCCCGGGGGGCAGGGTCGACGGTGACAGATACGCAGTATTTT.

The CDR3 is CASRMDREGQYF. CDR3 coding DNA: TGTGCCAGCAGAATGGACAGGGAAGGGCAGTACTTC. The chain uses TRBV11-2 and TRBJ2-7; 8 nucleotides align to TRBD1. Germline CDR1 and CDR2: SGHAT and FQNNGV. The trim removed 6 bases at V and 9 bases at J, leaving 7 bases unmatched. The CDR3 is made up of 12 amino acids. Complete variable domain (other parts from reference TRBV11-2 and TRBJ2-7): EAGVAQSPRYKIIEKRQSVAFWCNPISGHATLYWYQQILGQGPKLLIQFQNNGVVDDSQLPKDRFSAERLKGVDSTLKIQPAKLEDSAVYLCASRMDREGQYFGPGTRLTVT.

V gene TRBV2 combines with J gene TRBJ2-5, with D uncertain. This CDR3 has 11 residues. Looked up from germline, CDR1 is SNHLY and CDR2 is FYNNEI. Trimming took off 8 bases at V and 5 bases at J, with 9 bases between the two ends. The CDR3 loop reads CASWSWETQYF. In nucleotides, the CDR3 is TGTGCCAGCTGGTCTTGGGAGACCCAGTACTTC.

The chain employs TRBV5-1 and TRBJ1-1, with D uncertain. Germline CDR1 reads SGHRS; CDR2 reads YFSETQ. The CDR3 sequence is 12 residues long. The V gene lost 1 base and the J gene lost 7 bases, with 8 bases spanning the gap. The CDR3 protein is CASSLYRGEAFF. The CDR3 bases are TGCGCCAGCAGCTTGTACAGAGGTGAAGCTTTCTTT.

V is TRBV18 and J is TRBJ2-5; D is possibly TRBD1 (5 bases). Per germline, CDR1 KGHSH and CDR2 LQKENI. The CDR3 is 13 amino acids. Trimming stripped 4 bases from V and 5 bases from J, with 11 bases between. The CDR3 spells CASSLRALETQYF. The CDR3 nucleotides read TGTGCCAGCTCACTCAGGGCCCTCGAGACCCAGTACTTC. Based on the CDR3 plus reference TRBV18 and TRBJ2-5, the full variable domain is NAGVMQNPRHLVRRRGQEARLRCSPMKGHSHVYWYRQLPEEGLKFMVYLQKENIIDESGMPKERFSAEFPKEGPSILRIQQVVRGDSAAYFCASSLRALETQYFGPGTRLLVL.

DNA of the CDR3: TGTGCCAGCAGCGTAGGTAGAGAGACCTACGAGCAGTACTTC. Residues: CASSVGRETYEQYF. The rearrangement links TRBV9 to TRBJ2-7; D unresolved. CDR1 and CDR2 (germline): SGDLS, YYNGEE. The CDR3 runs to 14 residues. The germline V and J ends were trimmed by 0 bases and 2 bases, with 9 bases remaining between them. Full variable domain (outside the CDR3, taken from reference TRBV9 and TRBJ2-7): DSGVTQTPKHLITATGQRVTLRCSPRSGDLSVYWYQQSLDQGLQFLIQYYNGEERAKGNILERFSAQQFPDLHSELNLSSLELGDSALYFCASSVGRETYEQYFGPGTRLTVT.

J is TRBJ2-1 and V is TRBV7-3; TRBD2 matches 11 bases. This CDR3 spans 16 amino acids. V was pared by 4 bases and J by 6 bases, with 8 bases of the junction left unmatched. Germline V gene sequence: CDR1 SGHTA, CDR2 FQGTGA. CDR3 region: CASSYLAGGGINEQFF. The CDR3 nucleotides read TGTGCCAGCAGCTACCTAGCGGGAGGAGGTATCAATGAGCAGTTCTTC.

The chain employs TRBV7-2 and TRBJ2-4; D perhaps matches TRBD2 (6 bases). V lost 5 bases to trimming and J lost 0 bases, with 14 bases between them. The CDR3 is 16 residues long. Germline V CDR1 and CDR2: SGHTA, FQGNSA. The CDR3 loop reads CASSPVGGLAKNIQYF. As DNA, the CDR3 is TGTGCCAGCAGCCCCGTGGGGGGACTAGCCAAAAACATTCAGTACTTC.